Described below is a single T cell receptor beta chain sequence and its context. The antigen is unknown. A junction boundary mismatches the germline segment, possibly from a read error. The sample belongs to a study of T cells after yellow fever vaccination. Overall study results and limits: FACS-sorted repertoires might harbor abundant contaminating clonotypes from the bulk population. Researchers noted that a small share of clonotypes showed up in both CD4 and CD8 compartments. Compared with primary, the secondary response was weaker and peaked at day 5, not 15.

The CDR3 is made up of 19 amino acids. UMIs and a universal primer site were added when TCR cDNA was made by 5'RACE template switching. TCRdb independently ran MiXCR on the 5' RACE reads; one entry per CDR3 protein. Of tens of thousands of distinct CDR3 sequences detected, 7.3% appear once; the ten largest clones hold roughly 28%. V and J are TRBV12-3 or TRBV12-4 and TRBJ1-1; TRBD1 matches at 11 bases. The sequencing used CD8+ T cells sorted from PBMCs, collected 10 to 11 days after the first yellow fever vaccination. This receptor was obtained from a man younger than 35 who received the YFV17D yellow fever vaccine. The CDR3 is CAISYLIGTGGGMNTEAFF. In DNA, the CDR3 is TGTGCCATCAGTTACTTAATCGGGACAGGGGGTGGCATGAACACTGAAGCTTTCTTT.